This is a list of T cell receptor beta chains from one sample in a study of T cell clones after liver transplantation. This table comes from immunoSEQ multiplex PCR, and its TCRdb copy is limited to in-frame clones, with some not included. This table holds about 70,000 clones, 75% to 85% found once. Specimen: CD4+ T cells from blood, collected 12 months after liver transplant. The source is a human patient who received a liver transplant. Certain T cells may be donor cells from the graft. The CDR3 runs from the conserved cysteine through the conserved F or W. The D gene is left open where the match is weak. Expanded clones are given a class, and other clones once, few, many or no size at all.

d_call clone_size j_call v_call cdr3_nt cdr3_aa
- - TRBJ1-1 TRBV5-4 TGTGCCAGCAGCGCCAGGGAAGAGAACACTGAAGCTTTCTTT CASSAREENTEAFF
- - TRBJ1-2 TRBV5-4 TGTGCCAGCAGCTTGGACCACTATGGCTACACCTTC CASSLDHYGYTF
- - TRBJ2-1 TRBV7-2 TGTGCCAGCAGCTTAAAACGTGCAGGGTACAATGAGCAGTTCTTC CASSLKRAGYNEQFF
- - TRBJ1-2 TRBV5-6 TGTGCCAGCAGCTTGGTGGGGCTAAACTATGGCTACACCTTC CASSLVGLNYGYTF
- once TRBJ2-1 TRBV29-1 TGCAGCGTTTTTTTCGCTTCCTACAATGAGCAGTTCTTC CSVFFASYNEQFF
TRBD1 few TRBJ2-2 TRBV6-5 TGTGCCAGCAGTTACCAGGGGGCCGGGGCCGGGGAGCTGTTTTTT CASSYQGAGAGELFF
TRBD2 - TRBJ2-3 TRBV9 TGTGCCAGCAGCGTAGAGGGGACTAGGACGCAGTATTTT CASSVEGTRTQYF
- - TRBJ2-7 TRBV4-1 TGCGCCAGCAGCCAGGGCAGGAGGTCCTACGAGCAGTACTTC CASSQGRRSYEQYF
TRBD2 - TRBJ2-7 TRBV20-1 TGCAGTGAGCGGGAGTGGTACGAGCAGTACTTC CSEREWYEQYF
- - TRBJ2-5 TRBV6-1 TGTGCCAGCACCTCGCCACACACCTTCAGAGAGACCCAGTACTTC CASTSPHTFRETQYF
- - TRBJ2-5 TRBV25-1 TGTGCCAGCAGTGCCCCGCCATCCAGCGAGACCCAGTACTTC CASSAPPSSETQYF
- - TRBJ2-3 TRBV7-8 TGTGCCAGCAGCCCTCGGTTAATGGGTGGGGGCACAGATACGCAGTATTTT CASSPRLMGGGTDTQYF
- few TRBJ1-1 TRBV30 TGTGCCGGAGGCTACAGGGTGAACACTGAAGCTTTCTTT CAGGYRVNTEAFF
TRBD2 few TRBJ2-1 TRBV11-2 TGTGCCAGCAGCTTTACTAGCGGGAGTGCAAGTGAGCAGTTCTTC CASSFTSGSASEQFF